These 11 T cell receptor beta chains share one sample of origin, sequenced in a study of T cells in localized non-small cell lung cancer. Data came from immunoSEQ multiplex PCR; TCRdb stores just in-frame clones and leaves some out. The sample carries 40,000 to 55,000 clones, around 86% recorded once. This specimen was peripheral blood mononuclear cells, taken before any cancer treatment. These receptors were obtained from a man aged 40-75 years with stage III lung adenocarcinoma.

The chain combines TRBV30 with TRBJ2-1, with 8 bases identical to TRBD2. CDR1 GTSNPN and CDR2 SVGIG come from the germline V gene (reference sequence). V gave up 4 bases and J gave up 7 bases; unmatched junction bases: 15. CDR3 length equals 16 residues. The CDR3 DNA reads TGTGCCTGGACCACCGGGAGGGCGGGGGATTGGAATGAGCAGTTCTTC. The encoded protein is CAWTTGRAGDWNEQFF. The whole variable domain, remainder taken from reference TRBV30 and TRBJ2-1, is SQTIHQWPATLVQPVGSPLSLECTVEGTSNPNLYWYRQAAGRGLQLLFYSVGIGQISSEVPQNLSASRPQDRQFILSSKKLLLSDSGFYLCAWTTGRAGDWNEQFFGPGTRLTVL.

In this sample, this clone turned up a few times. The chain is built from TRBV10-3 and TRBJ2-1, with a tentative D call TRBD1 (6 bases). V lost 2 bases, J lost 4 bases, and 9 bases lay in between. This CDR3 is built from 14 residues. CDR1 is ENHRY, CDR2 SYGVKD, per germline. In nucleotides, the CDR3 is TGTGCCATCAGTGAGACAGGGAAATACAATGAGCAGTTCTTC. It specifies CAISETGKYNEQFF.

This clone was found once. V gene TRBV6-6 combines with J gene TRBJ1-5; D uncertain. This CDR3 contains 13 residues. Germline CDR1 MNHNY, CDR2 SVGAGI (reference sequence). V lost 4 bases, J lost 1 base, and 5 bases lay in between. In nucleotides, the CDR3 is TGTGCCAGCAGTTCCAGAAGCAATCAGCCCCAGCATTTT. Its protein is CASSSRSNQPQHF.

The gene calls are TRBV6-5 and TRBJ2-3; D call uncertain. The V end was cut by 2 bases, the J end by 5 bases, with 8 bases between. Per germline, CDR1 MNHEY and CDR2 SVGAGI. CDR3 size: 13 residues. DNA of the CDR3: TGTGCCAGCAGTTACGACCGAGTAGATACGCAGTATTTT. Translation: CASSYDRVDTQYF.

The chain couples TRBV19 to TRBJ2-7, with D hard to call. Between the trimmed V and J ends, which lost 2 bases and 0 bases, there was a span of 8 bases. Germline CDR1 reads LNHDA; CDR2 reads SQIVND (reference sequence). This CDR3 has 14 amino acids. The CDR3 sequence: CASSINHASYEQYF. The CDR3 nucleotides are TGTGCCAGTAGTATAAACCATGCCTCCTACGAGCAGTACTTC.

The chain combines TRBV11-2 with TRBJ2-5, with D unresolved. The CDR3 is 14 amino acids. With 0 bases removed from V and 4 bases from J, the gap between germline ends came to 9 bases. Germline-derived CDR1 and CDR2 are SGHAT and FQNNGV. The CDR3 protein is CASSLDLKVETQYF. CDR3 DNA: TGTGCCAGCAGCTTAGATCTGAAGGTAGAGACCCAGTACTTC.

J is TRBJ1-1 and V is TRBV9, with 7 positions matching TRBD1. V lost 4 bases and J lost 4; bases outside the gene matches: 10. The CDR3 is made up of 15 amino acids. Per germline, CDR1 SGDLS and CDR2 YYNGEE. CDR3 region: CASSREGQPGTEAFF. The CDR3 DNA reads TGTGCCAGCAGCAGAGAGGGACAGCCGGGCACTGAAGCTTTCTTT. Drawing the rest from reference TRBV9 and TRBJ1-1, the complete variable domain is DSGVTQTPKHLITATGQRVTLRCSPRSGDLSVYWYQQSLDQGLQFLIQYYNGEERAKGNILERFSAQQFPDLHSELNLSSLELGDSALYFCASSREGQPGTEAFFGQGTRLTVV.

This chain joins TRBV9 and TRBJ2-7, with TRBD1 matching over 7 bases. After removal of 0 bases from V and 7 bases from J, the junction contained 4 bases not matched to a gene. The germline V gene has CDR1 SGDLS and CDR2 YYNGEE. The CDR3 spans 13 residues. The CDR3 DNA reads as TGTGCCAGCAGCGTAGAACAGGGGCGGGAGCAGTACTTC. Residues: CASSVEQGREQYF.

The V and J genes are TRBV10-1 and TRBJ2-7; D is uncertain. The CDR3 loop spans 16 amino acids. Germline V gene sequence: CDR1 WNHNN, CDR2 SYGVQD (reference sequence). The ends were cut back, 3 bases at V and 0 bases at J, with 15 bases in the middle. The CDR3 spells CASSEIRRLSSYEQYF. CDR3 coding DNA: TGCGCCAGCAGTGAAATCCGCCGGCTAAGCTCCTACGAGCAGTACTTC.

The chain is built from TRBV9 and TRBJ2-1; TRBD2 matches at 8 bases. CDR1 SGDLS and CDR2 YYNGEE come from the germline V gene. CDR3 length: 15 residues. V was clipped by 0 bases and J by 15 bases; unmatched bases: 14. Written as DNA, the CDR3 is TGTGCCAGCAGCGTAGCTACCTATAGCGGGGCCAGATGGTTCTTC. This codes for CASSVATYSGARWFF.

CDR3 in amino acids: CASSPIRSSIQYF. CDR3 nucleotide sequence: TGTGCCAGCAGCCCCATCCGGTCGAGCATTCAGTACTTC. This chain connects TRBV7-2 to TRBJ2-4; D gene unclear. Germline CDR1 and CDR2: SGHTA and FQGNSA. The CDR3 has 13 amino acids. The germline V and J ends were trimmed by 5 bases and 9 bases, with 14 bases remaining between them.